These 28 T cell receptor beta chains share one sample of origin, sequenced in a study of immune cell composition in non-small cell lung cancer. Repertoires were generated with immunoSEQ multiplex PCR, while TCRdb's copy carries only in-frame clones and drops some. Seen here are some 3,500 clones, roughly four fifths observed once, and the top ten hold 9.2%. Normal lung was taken at the farthest possible site, at least 3 cm from tumour. The sample taken for sequencing was non-adjacent lung tissue. All receptors come from a human donor with non-small cell lung cancer.

V is TRBV14 and J is TRBJ2-7; TRBD1 matches at 9 bases. V was clipped by 5 bases and J by 2 bases; unmatched bases: 10. The CDR3 spans 16 residues. The V gene's germline CDR1 is SGHDN and CDR2 FVKESK. The CDR3 spells CASSSRGGTGPYEQYF. In DNA, the CDR3 is TGTGCCAGCAGCTCTCGGGGCGGGACAGGGCCCTACGAGCAGTACTTC.

The V call is TRBV6-6, the J call TRBJ1-5; 10 bases map to TRBD1. Trimming removed 0 bases from V and 3 bases from J; junction bases left unmatched: 2. CDR1 MNHNY and CDR2 SVGAGI come from the germline V gene (reference sequence). CDR3 length: 16 residues. CDR3 nucleotide sequence: TGTGCCAGCAGTTACTCGGGGACAGGGGACAATCAGCCCCAGCATTTT. It specifies CASSYSGTGDNQPQHF.

V and J are TRBV28 and TRBJ1-1; D not certain. Germline lookup yields CDR1 MDHEN and CDR2 SYDVKM. V lost 10 bases, J lost 2 bases, and 17 bases lay in between. The length of the CDR3 is 14 residues. This CDR3 is CATLPVVRNTEAFF. The CDR3 DNA is TGTGCCACGCTCCCCGTAGTGAGAAACACTGAAGCTTTCTTT. Drawing the rest from reference TRBV28 and TRBJ1-1, the complete variable domain is DVKVTQSSRYLVKRTGEKVFLECVQDMDHENMFWYRQDPGLGLRLIYFSYDVKMKEKGDIPEGYSVSREKKERFSLILESASTNQTSMYLCATLPVVRNTEAFFGQGTRLTVV.

V usage is TRBV13 and J usage is TRBJ2-3; unclear D gene. The CDR3 is made up of 13 amino acids. The V and J ends lost 3 bases and 3 bases respectively, with 7 bases between them. Germline V lookup: CDR1 PRHDT, CDR2 FYEKMQ (reference sequence). Written as DNA, the CDR3 is TGTGCCAGCAGCTTGTTCTTAACAGATACGCAGTATTTT. Its translation is CASSLFLTDTQYF.

This chain links TRBV6-6 with TRBJ1-2; a possible D gene is TRBD1 (6 bases). This CDR3 has 13 residues. CDR1 is MNHNY, CDR2 SVGAGI, per germline (reference sequence). The V end lost 5 bases, the J end lost 5 bases, and 12 bases lay between the germline ends. The CDR3 spells CASSTTGTYGYTF. The DNA of the CDR3 is TGTGCCAGCAGTACGACCGGGACATATGGCTACACCTTC.

The chain carries TRBV2 and TRBJ1-1; D perhaps matches TRBD1 (6 bases). Germline loops: CDR1 SNHLY, CDR2 FYNNEI. V was pared by 6 bases and J by 4 bases, with 12 bases between. This CDR3 spans 13 amino acids. The CDR3 here is CASSTDRRTEAFF. The CDR3 DNA sequence: TGTGCCAGCAGCACAGACAGGCGCACTGAAGCTTTCTTT.

The rearrangement links TRBV5-1 to TRBJ1-2; the D gene is possibly TRBD1 (5 bases). The CDR3 extends over 14 amino acids. Germline assignment: CDR1 SGHRS and CDR2 YFSETQ. The V and J ends lost 0 bases and 3 bases respectively, with 9 bases between them. CDR3 DNA: TGCGCCAGCAGCTTGGAGGCCAGGGACTATGGCTACACCTTC. It is translated as CASSLEARDYGYTF.

This chain's CDR3 is CASSLNRGGTYNEQFF. Here the CDR3 DNA reads TGTGCCAGCAGCCTGAACAGGGGGGGTACCTACAATGAGCAGTTCTTC. V usage is TRBV11-3 and J usage is TRBJ2-1, with a weak D call TRBD1 (8 bases). This CDR3 has 16 residues. The V and J ends lost 5 bases and 2 bases respectively, with 16 bases between them. The germline gives CDR1 SGHNT, CDR2 YENEEA.

The gene calls are TRBV27 and TRBJ1-6; no clear D gene. The CDR3 totals 14 residues. CDR1 MNHEY and CDR2 SMNVEV come from the germline V gene (reference sequence). V lost 3 bases and J 5 bases, leaving 8 bases between the germline ends. The CDR3 is CASSLYRNNSPLHF. In DNA, the CDR3 is TGTGCCAGCAGTTTGTACAGAAATAATTCACCCCTCCACTTT.

The chain employs TRBV5-5 and TRBJ1-1; D is ambiguous. This CDR3 is built from 14 residues. V dropped 2 bases and J dropped 8 bases, with 16 bases sitting between them. The germline V gene encodes CDR1 SGHKS and CDR2 YYEKEE (reference sequence). The CDR3 is CASSFLVIFSEAFF. The DNA of the CDR3 is TGTGCCAGCAGCTTCCTCGTTATCTTTTCCGAAGCTTTCTTT.

The genes are TRBV6-1 and TRBJ1-6; 7 bases match TRBD1. This CDR3 is 15 amino acids long. Trimming cost V 7 bases and J 10 bases; bases outside gene matches: 13. CDR1 MNHNS and CDR2 SASEGT come from the germline V gene. CDR3 coding DNA: TGTGCCAGCAAGCCTATTGAGGGGGCAAGATCACCCCTCCACTTT. Its translation: CASKPIEGARSPLHF.

This clone was recorded a few times. V usage is TRBV6-1 and J usage is TRBJ1-2; D might be TRBD1 (5 bases). This CDR3 spans 13 amino acids. V lost 6 bases to trimming and J lost 6 bases, with 14 bases between them. Germline CDR1 MNHNS, CDR2 SASEGT. The CDR3: CASREQGYDGYTF. As DNA, the CDR3 is TGTGCCAGCAGGGAGCAGGGATATGATGGCTACACCTTC.

The chain joins TRBV5-1 to TRBJ1-3; 8 positions match TRBD1. The germline CDR1 and CDR2 sequences are SGHRS and YFSETQ. The ends lost 1 base at V and 6 bases at J; junction bases unmatched: 9. The length of the CDR3 is 16 residues. The CDR3 DNA follows: TGCGCCAGCAGCTTGACCTCCGGGACAGGTCAAAACACCATATATTTT. It translates to CASSLTSGTGQNTIYF.

The gene calls are TRBV10-3 and TRBJ2-3; TRBD2 agrees at 10 bases. In germline, CDR1 is ENHRY, CDR2 SYGVKD. V lost 0 bases, J lost 2 bases, and 8 bases stayed unmatched. The CDR3 is made up of 18 amino acids. Here the CDR3 reads CAISESRTSGLYTDTQYF. For the CDR3, the DNA is TGTGCCATCAGTGAGTCAAGGACTAGCGGCCTCTACACAGATACGCAGTATTTT.

V is TRBV2 and J is TRBJ2-5; TRBD2 matches at 7 bases. J was trimmed by 1 base and V by 3 bases; bases with no gene match: 8. This CDR3 has 16 amino acids. The germline V gene has CDR1 SNHLY and CDR2 FYNNEI. The CDR3 nucleotides are TGTGCCAGCAGTGATCTCCTAGCGGAGGCCCAAGAGACCCAGTACTTC. Amino acids: CASSDLLAEAQETQYF.

The rearrangement links TRBV2 to TRBJ2-1; TRBD2 is a possible D gene (5 bases). This CDR3 has 13 residues. Germline CDR1 is SNHLY and CDR2 is FYNNEI. V lost 10 bases and J lost 4, with 14 bases in between. The CDR3 is CATHPGSYNEQFF. The CDR3 DNA follows: TGTGCCACCCATCCGGGGTCATACAATGAGCAGTTCTTC.

V is TRBV7-9 and J is TRBJ2-7, with 8 positions matching TRBD1. The length of the CDR3 is 14 residues. Germline assignment: CDR1 SEHNR and CDR2 FQNEAQ (reference sequence). Trimming cost V 3 bases and J 4 bases; bases outside gene matches: 5. CDR3 nucleotide sequence: TGTGCCAGCAGCTTGACAGGGGTCATGTACGAGCAGTACTTC. This encodes CASSLTGVMYEQYF.

The CDR3 spells CASSLTFMNTEAFF. CDR3 nucleotides: TGCGCCAGCAGCTTAACTTTCATGAACACTGAAGCTTTCTTT. This chain connects TRBV5-1 to TRBJ1-1; D uncertain. This CDR3 is 14 amino acids long. Germline V lookup: CDR1 SGHRS, CDR2 YFSETQ. V lost 2 bases, J lost 0 bases, and 8 bases lay in between.

This clone ranks as large. The V gene is TRBV18, the J gene TRBJ1-3, with D perhaps matching TRBD1 (6 bases). The CDR3 loop spans 17 amino acids. V lost 4 bases, J lost 4 bases, and 20 bases lay in between. Germline assignment: CDR1 KGHSH and CDR2 LQKENI. The CDR3 loop is CASSRTLTGFAGNTIYF. CDR3 bases: TGTGCCAGCTCACGAACCCTCACAGGGTTTGCCGGAAACACCATATATTTT.

On this clone: Different DNA sequences within this sample yield the same CDR3. The chain links TRBV15 to TRBJ1-2; D remains ambiguous. The CDR3 extends over 13 amino acids. In germline, CDR1 is LNHNV, CDR2 YYDKDF (reference sequence). The V end was cut by 0 bases, the J end by 6 bases, with 8 bases between. The CDR3 here is CATSREEGDGYTF. CDR3 bases: TGTGCCACCAGCAGAGAGGAGGGAGATGGCTACACCTTC.

This rearrangement joins TRBV7-2 to TRBJ2-3, with TRBD2 identical over 8 bases. The CDR3 extends over 16 amino acids. With 3 bases clipped from V and 3 bases from J, the junction kept 8 bases outside the gene matches. Germline CDR1 SGHTA, CDR2 FQGNSA. For the CDR3, the DNA is TGTGCCAGCAGCTTCACGGGAGGGGGGGGGACAGATACGCAGTATTTT. Amino acids: CASSFTGGGGTDTQYF.

The V call is TRBV5-1, the J call TRBJ2-6, with D perhaps TRBD1 (6 bases). Between the trimmed V and J ends, which lost 2 bases and 2 bases, there was a span of 11 bases. From germline, CDR1 is SGHRS and CDR2 YFSETQ. This CDR3 spans 16 amino acids. CDR3: CASSLGDTTGANVLTF. CDR3 DNA: TGCGCCAGCAGCTTAGGGGACACAACTGGGGCCAACGTCCTGACTTTC.

The chain employs TRBV5-5 and TRBJ1-2; D perhaps matches TRBD1 (5 bases). Germline CDR1 is SGHKS and CDR2 is YYEKEE (reference sequence). Trimming pared 4 bases from V and 7 bases from J, leaving 17 bases between. The length of the CDR3 is 14 residues. The DNA of the CDR3 is TGTGCCAGCAGCCAGGGCCAAAGGGATGGTGGCTACACCTTC. Translating it yields CASSQGQRDGGYTF. The full variable domain, its missing parts supplied by reference TRBV5-5 and TRBJ1-2, is DAGVTQSPTHLIKTRGQQVTLRCSPISGHKSVSWYQQVLGQGPQFIFQYYEKEERGRGNFPDRFSARQFPNYSSELNVNALLLGDSALYLCASSQGQRDGGYTFGSGTRLTVV.

The chain is built from TRBV10-3 and TRBJ2-3; 8 nucleotides line up with TRBD2. Germline lookup yields CDR1 ENHRY and CDR2 SYGVKD. V was pared by 6 bases and J by 4 bases, with 6 bases of the junction left unmatched. CDR3 length: 14 amino acids. CDR3 protein: CAIRRAGDADTQYF. CDR3 in DNA: TGTGCCATCAGGCGAGCGGGGGACGCAGATACGCAGTATTTT.

The gene calls are TRBV9 and TRBJ1-1; TRBD1 might be the D (6 bases). Between the trimmed V and J ends, which lost 3 bases and 5 bases, there was a span of 17 bases. This CDR3 region has 15 residues. CDR1 and CDR2 from the germline V gene are SGDLS and YYNGEE. CDR3 protein: CASSAGWGQMTEAFF. In DNA form, the CDR3 reads TGTGCCAGCAGCGCCGGGTGGGGGCAGATGACTGAAGCTTTCTTT.

The chain has TRBV27 and TRBJ2-5, with 12 bases lining up with TRBD2. Germline V gene lookup returns CDR1 MNHEY and CDR2 SMNVEV (reference sequence). This CDR3 spans 15 amino acids. The ends lost 4 bases at V and 2 bases at J; junction bases unmatched: 2. CDR3 loop: CASSWLAGGQETQYF. In nucleotides, the CDR3 is TGTGCCAGCAGTTGGCTAGCGGGAGGGCAAGAGACCCAGTACTTC.

The rearrangement joins TRBV5-5 to TRBJ1-5; tentatively, D is TRBD1 (5 bases). CDR3 length: 16 amino acids. Trimming pared 0 bases from V and 0 bases from J, leaving 10 bases between. Germline V lookup: CDR1 SGHKS, CDR2 YYEKEE (reference sequence). This CDR3 is CASSLGAGNSNQPQHF. CDR3 sequence (DNA): TGTGCCAGCAGCTTGGGGGCAGGGAATAGCAATCAGCCCCAGCATTTT.

This chain connects TRBV25-1 to TRBJ2-5; D might be TRBD1 (6 bases). V was trimmed by 3 bases and J by 2 bases, leaving 10 bases between them. The CDR3 spans 14 residues. Germline assignment: CDR1 MGHDK and CDR2 SYGVNS. Here the CDR3 reads CASSDRTVQETQYF. The CDR3 DNA reads TGTGCCAGCAGTGATCGGACAGTGCAAGAGACCCAGTACTTC. The full variable domain, its missing parts supplied by reference TRBV25-1 and TRBJ2-5, is EADIYQTPRYLVIGTGKKITLECSQTMGHDKMYWYQQDPGMELHLIHYSYGVNSTEKGDLSSESTVSRIRTEHFPLTLESARPSHTSQYLCASSDRTVQETQYFGPGTRLLVL.